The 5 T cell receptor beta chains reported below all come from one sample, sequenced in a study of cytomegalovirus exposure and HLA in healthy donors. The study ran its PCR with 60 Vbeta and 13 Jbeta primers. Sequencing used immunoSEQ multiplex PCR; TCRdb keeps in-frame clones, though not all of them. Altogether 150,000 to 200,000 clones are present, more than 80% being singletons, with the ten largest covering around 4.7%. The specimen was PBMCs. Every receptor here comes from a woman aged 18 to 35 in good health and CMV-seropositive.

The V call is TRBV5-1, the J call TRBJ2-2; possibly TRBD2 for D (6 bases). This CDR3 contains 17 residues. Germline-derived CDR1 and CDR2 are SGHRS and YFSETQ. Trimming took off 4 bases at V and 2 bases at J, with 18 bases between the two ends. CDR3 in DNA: TGCGCCAGCAGCGTGGCTCGTGGTAGCGGTAACACCGGGGAGCTGTTTTTT. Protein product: CASSVARGSGNTGELFF. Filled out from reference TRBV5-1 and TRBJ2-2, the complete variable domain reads KAGVTQTPRYLIKTRGQQVTLSCSPISGHRSVSWYQQTPGQGLQFLFEYFSETQRNKGNFPGRFSGRQFSNSRSEMNVSTLELGDSALYLCASSVARGSGNTGELFFGEGSRLTVL.

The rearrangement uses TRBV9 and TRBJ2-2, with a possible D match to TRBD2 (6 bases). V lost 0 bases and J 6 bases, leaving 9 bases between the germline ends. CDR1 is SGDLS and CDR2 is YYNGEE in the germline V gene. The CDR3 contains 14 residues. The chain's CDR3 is CASSVVGGPGELFF. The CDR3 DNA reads TGTGCCAGCAGCGTAGTAGGAGGGCCCGGGGAGCTGTTTTTT.

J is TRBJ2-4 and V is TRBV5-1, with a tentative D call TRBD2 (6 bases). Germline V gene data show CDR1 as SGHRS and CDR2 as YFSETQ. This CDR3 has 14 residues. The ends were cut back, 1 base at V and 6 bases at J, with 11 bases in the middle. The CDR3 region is CASSLLSRGNIQYF. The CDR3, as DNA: TGCGCCAGCAGCTTGCTCTCGCGGGGAAACATTCAGTACTTC.

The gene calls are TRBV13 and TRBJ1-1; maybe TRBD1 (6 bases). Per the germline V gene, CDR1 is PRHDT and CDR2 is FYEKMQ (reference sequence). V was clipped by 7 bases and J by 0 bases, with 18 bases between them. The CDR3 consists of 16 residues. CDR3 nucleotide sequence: TGTGCCAGCACCTCCGGGATCGGACAGTTGAACACTGAAGCTTTCTTT. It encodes CASTSGIGQLNTEAFF. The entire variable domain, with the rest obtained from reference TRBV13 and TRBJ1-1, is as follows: AAGVIQSPRHLIKEKRETATLKCYPIPRHDTVYWYQQGPGQDPQFLISFYEKMQSDKGSIPDRFSAQQFSDYHSELNMSSLELGDSALYFCASTSGIGQLNTEAFFGQGTRLTVV.

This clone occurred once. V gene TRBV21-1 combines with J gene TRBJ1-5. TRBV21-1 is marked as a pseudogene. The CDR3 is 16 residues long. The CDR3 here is CARWARGGDSNQPQHF. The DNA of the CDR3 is TGTGCCAGATGGGCCCGGGGAGGGGATAGCAATCAGCCCCAGCATTTT.